A single sample is the source of the 14 T cell receptor beta chains below, sequenced in a study of monozygotic twins with inflammatory bowel disease. One entry per CDR3 protein, without DNA, is what TCRdb gives after re-calling the 5' RACE reads. This table lists 420,000 or so distinct CDR3 sequences. Sequenced input: blood. These receptors originate from a human donor with ulcerative colitis or Crohn's disease, or a healthy co-twin of an affected twin (not recorded which).

V usage is TRBV28 and J usage is TRBJ1-5; without DNA, the TCRdb call of TRBD1 cannot be checked. CDR3 size: 15 residues. Germline-derived CDR1 and CDR2 are MDHEN and SYDVKM. CDR3 loop: CASSPRGQGNQPQHF.

The V gene is TRBV9, the J gene TRBJ2-2; TCRdb picks TRBD2, but there is no DNA to check that call. The CDR3 covers 12 residues. Germline CDR1 reads SGDLS; CDR2 reads YYNGEE. CDR3 region: CATGPITGELFF.

CDR3 loop: CASSHGQGYGYTF. V is TRBV5-1 and J is TRBJ1-2; the TCRdb D gene call, TRBD1, has no DNA to confirm it. This CDR3 region has 13 residues. Per the germline V gene, CDR1 is SGHRS and CDR2 is YFSETQ.

V and J are TRBV27 and TRBJ2-3. The CDR3 covers 12 residues. CDR1 and CDR2 from the germline V gene are MNHEY and SMNVEV (reference sequence). This CDR3 reads CASSRGADTQYF.

The genes are TRBV12-3 or TRBV12-4 and TRBJ2-7; TCRdb gives TRBD1 as the D gene, but with no DNA this cannot be confirmed. The CDR3 totals 15 residues. Here the CDR3 reads CASSLGRDSTYEQYF.

J is TRBJ1-1 and V is TRBV12-3 or TRBV12-4; TCRdb's D call of TRBD1 is untestable without DNA. This CDR3 is 14 amino acids long. The CDR3 spells CASSSTGMNTEAFF.

This chain links TRBV5-1 with TRBJ1-1. The CDR3 sequence is 14 residues long. Germline CDR1 is SGHRS and CDR2 is YFSETQ. CDR3 sequence reads: CASSLVPDEGEAFF.

This chain links TRBV20-1 with TRBJ1-2; TCRdb indicates TRBD1, and absent DNA this call remains unverified. The CDR3 runs 16 residues. Germline V gene data show CDR1 as DFQATT and CDR2 as SNEGSKA (reference sequence). The CDR3 protein is CSARAIFSTGGIGYTF.

This rearrangement joins TRBV7-2 to TRBJ1-4; TCRdb's assignment of TRBD1 cannot be checked, as there is no DNA. There are 17 residues in the CDR3. The germline gives CDR1 SGHTA, CDR2 FQGNSA. The CDR3 is CASSLAPQATTNEKLFF.

CDR3: CASRTSPYEQYF. The J gene is TRBJ2-7, the V gene TRBV27. CDR1 and CDR2 from the germline V gene are MNHEY and SMNVEV (reference sequence). CDR3 length: 12 amino acids.

V is TRBV9 and J is TRBJ1-2. CDR1 is SGDLS, CDR2 YYNGEE, per germline. This CDR3 has 14 residues. CDR3: CASSASQNPYGYTF.

This sequence joins TRBV7-2 and TRBJ2-3; no DNA is available, so the TRBD2 call from TCRdb remains unchecked. Germline assignment: CDR1 SGHTA and CDR2 FQGNSA. The CDR3 is 17 residues long. CDR3 sequence reads: CASSLGVGGLSTDTQYF.

This chain joins TRBV6-6 and TRBJ2-1; TCRdb names TRBD2, which stays unverified in the absence of DNA. The CDR3 has 12 residues. Germline-derived CDR1 and CDR2 are MNHNY and SVGAGI (reference sequence). CDR3 in amino acids: CASSYLRDEQFF.

V gene TRBV3-1 combines with J gene TRBJ1-1. The CDR3 extends over 13 amino acids. Looked up from germline, CDR1 is LGHDT and CDR2 is YNNKEL (reference sequence). The CDR3 sequence is CASSQDYVHEAFF.